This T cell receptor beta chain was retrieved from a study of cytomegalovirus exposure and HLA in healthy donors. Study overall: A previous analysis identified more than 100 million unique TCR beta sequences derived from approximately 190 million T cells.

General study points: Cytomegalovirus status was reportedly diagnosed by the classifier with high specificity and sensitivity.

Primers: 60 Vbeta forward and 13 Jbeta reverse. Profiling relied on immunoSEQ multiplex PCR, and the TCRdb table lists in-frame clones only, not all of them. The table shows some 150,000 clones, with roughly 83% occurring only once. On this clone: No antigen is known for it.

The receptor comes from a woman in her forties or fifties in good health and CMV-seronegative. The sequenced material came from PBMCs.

CDR3 protein: CASSLVYRPRRGFSPYEQYF. The DNA for the CDR3 is TGTGCCAGCAGTTTGGTATATAGGCCGAGAAGGGGGTTCTCCCCCTACGAGCAGTACTTC. The rearrangement uses TRBV27 and TRBJ2-7; weak D call: TRBD1 (6 bases). The V end was cut by 3 bases, the J end by 2 bases, with 29 bases between. Per the germline V gene, CDR1 is MNHEY and CDR2 is SMNVEV (reference sequence). This CDR3 region has 20 residues.